These T cell receptor beta chains were read from a single sample in a study of neoadjuvant anti-PD-1 for oral cavity cancer. TCRdb's copy holds only in-frame clones and misses some; the assay was immunoSEQ multiplex PCR. Of under 15,000 clones detected, approximately 75% appear once; the ten largest clones hold approximately 2.8%. This specimen was PBMCs, taken after nivolumab (anti-PD-1) treatment. These receptors came from a person between 40 and 80 years old with oral cavity squamous cell carcinoma. Each CDR3 is given with its conserved first and last residue. D genes are given only for firm matches. Some rows have no size entry. The others give once, few or many, or a class for an expanded clone.

J: TRBJ2-1
size: -
D: -
V: TRBV27
CDR3: CASLIYAGGDEQFF
DNA: TGTGCCAGCCTCATTTACGCTGGTGGGGATGAGCAGTTCTTC

J: TRBJ1-1
size: -
D: -
V: TRBV7-8
CDR3: CASSLFGSNTEAFF
DNA: TGTGCCAGCAGCTTATTCGGGTCGAACACTGAAGCTTTCTTT

J: TRBJ1-5
size: -
D: -
V: TRBV7-8
CDR3: CASSLIRGGNSNQPQHF
DNA: TGTGCCAGCAGCTTAATACGAGGCGGTAATAGCAATCAGCCCCAGCATTTT

J: TRBJ1-1
size: once
D: TRBD1
V: TRBV5-6
CDR3: CASSSGGAQAFF
DNA: TGTGCCAGCAGCTCAGGGGGGGCCCAAGCTTTCTTT

J: TRBJ2-2
size: -
D: -
V: TRBV5-6
CDR3: CASSLQGNTGELFF
DNA: TGTGCCAGCAGCTTACAGGGGAACACCGGGGAGCTGTTTTTT

J: TRBJ2-7
size: -
D: TRBD1
V: TRBV6-1
CDR3: CASKGQGASEQYF
DNA: TGTGCCAGCAAAGGACAGGGGGCTTCCGAGCAGTACTTC

J: TRBJ2-3
size: -
D: -
V: TRBV10-1
CDR3: CATSAGYGTDTQYF
DNA: TGCGCCACCTCGGCGGGGTACGGCACAGATACGCAGTATTTT

J: TRBJ2-7
size: -
D: TRBD1
V: TRBV4-1
CDR3: CASSQDQGAVSRQYF
DNA: TGCGCCAGCAGCCAAGATCAGGGGGCGGTAAGTCGGCAGTACTTC

J: TRBJ2-1
size: -
D: TRBD2
V: TRBV27
CDR3: CASSSEGLAGGRSSYNEQFF
DNA: TGTGCCAGCAGTTCGGAGGGACTAGCGGGAGGCCGGAGCTCCTACAATGAGCAGTTCTTC

J: TRBJ1-1
size: -
D: -
V: TRBV2
CDR3: CASSAFLRTEAFF
DNA: TGTGCCAGCAGTGCCTTTTTAAGGACTGAAGCTTTCTTT

J: TRBJ1-4
size: few
D: -
V: TRBV28
CDR3: CASSLSGGLNEKLFF
DNA: TGTGCCAGCAGTTTATCTGGGGGCCTCAATGAAAAACTGTTTTTT

J: TRBJ2-1
size: -
D: -
V: TRBV19
CDR3: CASSTSGSSYNEQFF
DNA: TGTGCCAGTAGTACAAGCGGAAGCTCCTACAATGAGCAGTTCTTC

J: TRBJ2-1
size: -
D: -
V: TRBV19
CDR3: CASSTQGNEQFF
DNA: TGTGCCAGTAGTACACAGGGCAATGAGCAGTTCTTC

J: TRBJ2-7
size: -
D: -
V: TRBV27
CDR3: CASSLGRAPGYEQYF
DNA: TGTGCCAGCAGTTTAGGCCGGGCTCCGGGATACGAGCAGTACTTC

J: TRBJ2-5
size: few
D: TRBD1
V: TRBV7-6
CDR3: CASSLVGQGAAQYF
DNA: TGTGCCAGCAGCTTGGTAGGACAGGGCGCCGCCCAGTACTTC

J: TRBJ2-7
size: -
D: -
V: TRBV6-6
CDR3: CASGTGVDEQYF
DNA: TGTGCCAGCGGTACGGGGGTCGACGAGCAGTACTTC

J: TRBJ1-5
size: few
D: -
V: TRBV6-1
CDR3: CASRLGGSNQPQHF
DNA: TGTGCCAGCAGGCTGGGCGGTAGCAATCAGCCCCAGCATTTT

J: TRBJ1-5
size: -
D: TRBD1
V: TRBV10-3
CDR3: CAISDPDRGGQPQHF
DNA: TGTGCCATCAGTGACCCCGACAGGGGGGGACAGCCCCAGCATTTT

J: TRBJ1-2
size: few
D: -
V: TRBV6-5
CDR3: CASTRGGYGYTF
DNA: TGTGCCAGCACCAGGGGCGGCTATGGCTACACCTTC

J: TRBJ2-2
size: -
D: -
V: TRBV13
CDR3: CASSATGRGTGELFF
DNA: TGTGCCAGCAGCGCGACAGGTCGGGGCACCGGGGAGCTGTTTTTT

J: TRBJ2-7
size: -
D: TRBD1
V: TRBV5-1
CDR3: CASSPGTGSYEQYF
DNA: TGCGCCAGCAGCCCAGGGACAGGCTCCTACGAGCAGTACTTC

J: TRBJ2-1
size: -
D: TRBD2
V: TRBV25-1
CDR3: CASSEGGRNEQFF
DNA: TGTGCCAGCAGTGAGGGGGGGAGGAATGAGCAGTTCTTC

J: TRBJ2-7
size: -
D: -
V: TRBV28
CDR3: CASSPGRGGEQYF
DNA: TGTGCCAGCAGCCCGGGAAGGGGGGGCGAGCAGTACTTC

J: TRBJ1-5
size: medium-sized
D: TRBD1
V: TRBV19
CDR3: CASKGRQGLPINQPQHF
DNA: TGTGCCAGTAAGGGTCGACAGGGACTACCCATAAATCAGCCCCAGCATTTT

J: TRBJ2-3
size: -
D: TRBD2
V: TRBV10-3
CDR3: CAIAPGGDTQYF
DNA: TGTGCCATCGCGCCGGGGGGGGATACGCAGTATTTT

J: TRBJ2-3
size: -
D: -
V: TRBV5-1
CDR3: CASSLNFPSTDTQYF
DNA: TGCGCCAGCAGCTTGAACTTCCCTAGCACAGATACGCAGTATTTT

J: TRBJ2-7
size: -
D: TRBD1
V: TRBV28
CDR3: CASSSQGIGYEQYF
DNA: TGTGCCAGCAGTTCACAGGGGATCGGCTACGAGCAGTACTTC

J: TRBJ1-2
size: -
D: -
V: TRBV19
CDR3: CASSLLNYGYTF
DNA: TGTGCCAGTAGTCTGCTGAACTATGGCTACACCTTC

J: TRBJ2-1
size: few
D: TRBD2
V: TRBV28
CDR3: CASSTSGLADNEQFF
DNA: TGTGCCAGCAGTACATCGGGACTAGCAGACAATGAGCAGTTCTTC

J: TRBJ2-2
size: -
D: TRBD2
V: TRBV10-2
CDR3: CASTRVAGEVVAGELFF
DNA: TGCGCCAGCACCAGGGTAGCGGGAGAAGTTGTGGCCGGGGAGCTGTTTTTT

J: TRBJ2-1
size: -
D: -
V: TRBV20-1
CDR3: CSAPRTSQIF
DNA: TGCAGTGCTCCCCGGACCTCCCAGATCTTC

J: TRBJ2-2
size: -
D: -
V: TRBV7-3
CDR3: CASSLTPGGELFF
DNA: TGTGCCAGCAGCTTAACGCCTGGGGGGGAGCTGTTTTTT